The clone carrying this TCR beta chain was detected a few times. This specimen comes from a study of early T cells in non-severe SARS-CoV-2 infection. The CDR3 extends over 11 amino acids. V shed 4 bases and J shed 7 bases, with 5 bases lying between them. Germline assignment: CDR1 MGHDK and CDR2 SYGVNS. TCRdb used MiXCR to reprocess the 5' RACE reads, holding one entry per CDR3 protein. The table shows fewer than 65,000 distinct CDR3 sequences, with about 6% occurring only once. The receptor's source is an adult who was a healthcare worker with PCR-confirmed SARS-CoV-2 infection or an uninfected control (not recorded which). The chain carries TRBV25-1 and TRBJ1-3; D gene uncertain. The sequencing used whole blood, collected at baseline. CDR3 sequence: CASSATNTIYF. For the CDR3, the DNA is TGTGCCAGCAGTGCCACGAACACCATATATTTT.